This entry describes one TCR beta chain. Its antigen remains unidentified. Sequencing used immunoSEQ multiplex PCR; TCRdb keeps in-frame clones, though not all of them. The repertoire has about 9,800 clones, about 65% of them found once; the top ten carry 26%. The record originates from a study of tissue T cells after allogeneic stem cell transplantation. Study-level results: Tissue-detected TCR repertoire was only partly captured by blood and spleen T cells. TCR repertoires tracked anatomic similarity, regardless of disease or transplant status.

Retrospectively chosen non-transplant comparators had other cancers and at least five gastrointestinal samples, without known gastrointestinal disease. In germline, CDR1 is MDHEN, CDR2 SYDVKM. This CDR3 region has 15 residues. V lost 4 bases, J lost 2 bases, and 5 bases stayed unmatched. The TCR comes from a male donor aged 60 or over with lung cancer. This sequence joins TRBV28 and TRBJ1-2; 9 bases align to TRBD1. The material sequenced was tissue from the stomach, taken at autopsy. The CDR3 here is CASSSHGTGNYGYTF. In nucleotides, the CDR3 is TGTGCCAGCAGTTCTCATGGGACAGGGAACTATGGCTACACCTTC.